This T cell receptor beta chain was captured in a study of blood T cell repertoires in COVID-19. The wider study: Both acute and convalescent COVID-19 samples were obtained from the United States, Italy and Spain. The cDNA or gDNA used as material had been derived from T cells, B-cell-depleted T cells, or PBMCs.

The germline gives CDR1 MNHEY, CDR2 SVGAGI. The CDR3 extends over 11 amino acids. V was trimmed by 4 bases and J by 12 bases, leaving 13 bases between them. Original analysis: Amplification of reference gene primers provided the estimated nucleated cell counts. Sequencing used immunoSEQ multiplex PCR; TCRdb keeps in-frame clones, though not all of them. The V and J calls and clone size are taken from that table; D and trimming were inferred from the DNA. Here the sample spans under 300,000 clones, roughly 86% being singletons. This sequence originates from a man between 18 and 35 years old with active or convalescent COVID-19. Sequenced input: peripheral blood. The rearrangement joins TRBV6-5 to TRBJ2-7; possible D gene TRBD1, 5 bases. CDR3 nucleotides: TGTGCCAGCAGTTCCCAGGGAAAAGGGTACTTC. Translation: CASSSQGKGYF.